The rows below give T cell receptor beta chains drawn from one sample of a study of CD8 T cells in ankylosing spondylitis. One entry per CDR3 protein, called by TCRdb with MiXCR from the 5' RACE reads. Counted here are under 250,000 distinct CDR3 sequences, roughly a third occurring once; the ten biggest clones make up 4% to 5%. Sample: blood, either unsorted or a sorted T cell fraction (not recorded which). Source of these receptors: a male donor with ankylosing spondylitis or in good health (not recorded which). The CDR3 runs from the conserved cysteine through the conserved F or W. The D gene is left open where the match is weak. Clone size is not always given. Where it is, it says once, few, many or a class for expanded clones.

v_call	clone_size	d_call	j_call	cdr3_aa	cdr3_nt
TRBV5-5	once	TRBD2	TRBJ2-5	CASSFVAGGEETQYF	TGTGCCAGCAGCTTTGTAGCGGGGGGAGAAGAGACCCAGTACTTC
TRBV3-1	few	NA	TRBJ2-2	CASSHRDTSNTGELFF	TGTGCCAGCAGCCATCGGGACACCTCCAACACCGGGGAGCTGTTTTTT
TRBV20-1	few	TRBD2	TRBJ2-3	CSAREDSGLAGGPYTDTQYF	TGCAGTGCTAGAGAAGACTCGGGACTAGCGGGGGGGCCCTACACAGATACGCAGTATTTT
TRBV12-3/TRBV12-4	NA	NA	TRBJ2-7	CASSLDPVVQYF	TGTGCCAGCAGTTTAGACCCGGTGGTGCAGTACTTC
TRBV24-1	few	TRBD2	TRBJ2-3	CATSGGGTISTDTQYF	TGTGCCACCAGTGGCGGGGGGACAATTAGCACAGATACGCAGTATTTT
TRBV12-3/TRBV12-4	few	TRBD1	TRBJ1-1	CASSFRTGPNTEAFF	TGTGCCAGCAGTTTTCGGACAGGACCGAACACTGAAGCTTTCTTT
TRBV5-5	few	NA	TRBJ2-1	CASSSSRDGVYNEQFF	TGTGCCAGCAGCTCCTCCCGGGACGGGGTCTACAATGAGCAGTTCTTC
TRBV20-1	few	NA	TRBJ2-3	CSANRVAGTDTQYF	TGCAGTGCTAACCGCGTTGCGGGAACAGATACGCAGTATTTT
TRBV7-6	NA	NA	TRBJ1-2	CASSPRPGDSGYTF	TGTGCCAGCAGCCCCCGCCCGGGGGATAGTGGCTACACCTTC
TRBV12-3/TRBV12-4	NA	NA	TRBJ2-3	CASRNRGGGSSTDTQYF	TGTGCCAGCAGAAATAGGGGCGGGGGCTCTAGCACAGATACGCAGTATTTT
TRBV21-1	NA	NA	TRBJ2-1	CASSKERLAATREQFF	TGTGCCAGCAGCAAAGAGAGACTAGCGGCCACCCGGGAGCAGTTCTTC
TRBV20-1	many	NA	TRBJ2-1	CSAQIGSGEQFF	TGCAGTGCCCAGATAGGGTCAGGGGAGCAGTTCTTC
TRBV4-2	NA	TRBD1	TRBJ1-2	CASRPLLARGQSYGYTF	TGTGCCAGCAGACCCCTCCTTGCCAGGGGGCAGAGCTATGGCTACACCTTC
TRBV20-1	many	NA	TRBJ1-1	CSASKDSDTEAFF	TGCAGTGCTAGTAAGGACAGTGACACTGAAGCTTTCTTT
TRBV12-3/TRBV12-4	few	NA	TRBJ2-7	CASSLVVAYEQYF	TGTGCCAGCAGTTTAGTCGTGGCCTACGAGCAGTACTTC
TRBV12-3/TRBV12-4	once	TRBD2	TRBJ2-5	CASSLGGTSQETQYF	TGTGCCAGCAGTTTGGGGGGGACCTCCCAAGAGACCCAGTACTTC
TRBV18	NA	NA	TRBJ2-5	CASSLGGLQETQYF	TGTGCCAGCTCACTCGGGGGGCTCCAAGAGACCCAGTACTTC
TRBV5-5	few	NA	TRBJ1-1	CASSKTVNTEAFF	TGTGCCAGCAGCAAGACAGTCAACACTGAAGCTTTCTTT
TRBV20-1	NA	TRBD2	TRBJ2-3	CSASSQRGVGDTQYF	TGCAGTGCTAGTTCCCAGCGGGGGGTGGGAGATACGCAGTATTTT
TRBV12-3/TRBV12-4	NA	NA	TRBJ2-5	CASSLAGQKTQYF	TGTGCCAGCAGTTTAGCGGGCCAAAAGACCCAGTACTTC
TRBV5-1	few	NA	TRBJ1-2	CASSLSGPDGYTF	TGCGCCAGCAGCTTGTCAGGGCCTGATGGCTACACCTTC
TRBV12-5	NA	NA	TRBJ2-1	CASGPSRDEQFF	TGTGCTAGTGGTCCCAGCCGGGATGAGCAGTTCTTC
TRBV27	NA	NA	TRBJ1-2	CASSTPRGLYGYTF	TGTGCCAGCAGTACCCCACGTGGGCTCTATGGCTACACCTTC
TRBV10-3	few	NA	TRBJ2-4	CATSGGVLDIQYF	TGTGCAACGAGTGGGGGAGTTCTTGACATTCAGTACTTC
TRBV4-1	NA	TRBD1	TRBJ2-5	CASSPRMTGANQETQYF	TGCGCCAGCAGCCCAAGGATGACAGGGGCTAACCAAGAGACCCAGTACTTC
TRBV9	few	NA	TRBJ2-3	CASSGSRLAARTDTQYF	TGTGCCAGCAGCGGCTCTCGTTTAGCGGCCCGCACAGATACGCAGTATTTT
TRBV11-2	NA	TRBD2	TRBJ2-3	CASSLVLAGGTQYF	TGTGCCAGCAGCTTGGTTCTAGCGGGGGGTACGCAGTATTTT
TRBV6-6	NA	NA	TRBJ1-1	CASSYSQNTEAFF	TGTGCCAGCAGTTATTCGCAGAACACTGAAGCTTTCTTT
TRBV10-1	NA	NA	TRBJ2-1	CASSEGIPAEQFF	TGCGCCAGCAGTGAGGGAATCCCGGCTGAGCAGTTCTTC
TRBV5-1	few	NA	TRBJ2-1	CASSPLRHSSYNEQFF	TGCGCCAGCAGCCCTTTGCGACATAGCTCCTACAATGAGCAGTTCTTC
TRBV29-1	few	TRBD1	TRBJ1-2	CSVPDRGRDYGYTF	TGCAGCGTCCCAGACAGGGGCAGGGACTATGGCTACACCTTC
TRBV20-1	NA	TRBD2	TRBJ2-3	CSARIAGGQDTQYF	TGCAGTGCCAGGATAGCGGGGGGGCAAGATACGCAGTATTTT
TRBV5-5	NA	NA	TRBJ2-1	CASSLFGGGSYNEQFF	TGTGCCAGCAGTTTATTCGGGGGCGGTTCCTACAATGAGCAGTTCTTC
TRBV7-8	NA	NA	TRBJ2-3	CASSVLRTDTQYF	TGTGCCAGCAGCGTCCTGCGCACAGATACGCAGTATTTT
TRBV7-2	few	NA	TRBJ2-1	CASSLLTGPYNEQFF	TGTGCCAGCAGCTTACTGACCGGCCCCTACAATGAGCAGTTCTTC
TRBV6-6	NA	NA	TRBJ1-4	CASSYAGYEKLFF	TGTGCCAGCAGTTACGCGGGGTATGAAAAACTGTTTTTT
TRBV3-1	NA	NA	TRBJ2-1	CASSPQATAGPYNEQFF	TGTGCCAGCAGCCCCCAAGCCACGGCAGGCCCCTACAATGAGCAGTTCTTC
TRBV5-1	NA	NA	TRBJ1-1	CASSLVGGGVFTEAFF	TGCGCCAGCAGCTTGGTGGGGGGAGGGGTTTTCACTGAAGCTTTCTTT
TRBV5-6	once	TRBD2	TRBJ2-3	CASSFFGTSGTDTQYF	TGTGCCAGCAGCTTTTTTGGGACTAGCGGCACAGATACGCAGTATTTT
TRBV20-1	NA	NA	TRBJ2-1	CSAKDHLYNEQFF	TGCAGTGCTAAGGACCACCTCTACAATGAGCAGTTCTTC
TRBV20-1	NA	TRBD1	TRBJ1-1	CSATDRTEAFF	TGCAGTGCTACGGACAGGACTGAAGCTTTCTTT
TRBV5-6	NA	NA	TRBJ2-7	CASSLVLAPPDEQYF	TGTGCCAGCAGCTTGGTTCTGGCACCCCCGGACGAGCAGTACTTC
TRBV5-1	NA	TRBD1	TRBJ2-3	CASSLATRQGTDTQYF	TGCGCCAGCAGCCTTGCGACCCGACAGGGTACAGATACGCAGTATTTT
TRBV29-1	few	NA	TRBJ1-2	CSVEAGAVGGYTF	TGCAGCGTTGAAGCGGGAGCAGTAGGTGGCTACACCTTC
TRBV10-3	NA	TRBD1	TRBJ2-1	CAISGQGASNEQFF	TGTGCCATCAGTGGACAGGGGGCAAGTAATGAGCAGTTCTTC
TRBV12-3/TRBV12-4	NA	NA	TRBJ2-7	CASSLGGGGEQYF	TGTGCCAGCAGCTTAGGCGGAGGGGGCGAGCAGTACTTC
TRBV11-2	NA	TRBD1	TRBJ2-5	CASSLGRGRVAIGQETQYF	TGTGCCAGCAGCTTAGGCAGGGGGCGCGTGGCCATAGGGCAAGAGACCCAGTACTTC
TRBV12-3/TRBV12-4	NA	TRBD1	TRBJ2-5	CASAPGTAVETQYF	TGTGCCAGCGCCCCCGGGACAGCGGTAGAGACCCAGTACTTC
TRBV12-3/TRBV12-4	NA	NA	TRBJ1-3	CASSLSLGGGGSGNTIYF	TGTGCCAGCAGTTTGAGCTTGGGTGGCGGGGGCTCTGGAAACACCATATATTTT